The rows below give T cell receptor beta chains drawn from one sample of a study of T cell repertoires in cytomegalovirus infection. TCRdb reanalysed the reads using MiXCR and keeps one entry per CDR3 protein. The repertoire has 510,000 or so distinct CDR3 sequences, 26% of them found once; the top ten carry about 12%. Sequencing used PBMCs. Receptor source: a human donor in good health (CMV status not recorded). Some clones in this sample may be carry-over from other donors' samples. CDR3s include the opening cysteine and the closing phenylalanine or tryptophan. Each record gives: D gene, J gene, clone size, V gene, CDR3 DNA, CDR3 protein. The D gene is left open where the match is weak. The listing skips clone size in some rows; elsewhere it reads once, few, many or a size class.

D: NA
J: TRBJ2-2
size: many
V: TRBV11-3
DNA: TGTGCCAGCAAGGGCGGAGTAAACACCGGGGAGCTGTTTTTT
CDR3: CASKGGVNTGELFF

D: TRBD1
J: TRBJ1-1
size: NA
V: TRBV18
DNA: TGTGCCAGCTCACCAAGGACAGGGGGCGACGGGACTGAAGCTTTCTTT
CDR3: CASSPRTGGDGTEAFF

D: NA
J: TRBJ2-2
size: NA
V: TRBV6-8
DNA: TGTGCCAGCAAACTCTCGGGGGCACAAAACACCGGGGAGCTGTTTTTT
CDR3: CASKLSGAQNTGELFF

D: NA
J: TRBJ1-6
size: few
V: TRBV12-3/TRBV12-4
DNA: TGTGCCAGCAGTTTAGGTCATAATTCACCCCTCCACTTT
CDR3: CASSLGHNSPLHF

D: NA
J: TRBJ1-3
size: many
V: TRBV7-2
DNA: TGTGCCAGCAGCAAACAGTTCGGGAACACCATATATTTT
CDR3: CASSKQFGNTIYF

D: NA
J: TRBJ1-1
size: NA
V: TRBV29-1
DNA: TGCAGCGTTCATGGGAGTAACACTGAAGCTTTCTTT
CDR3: CSVHGSNTEAFF

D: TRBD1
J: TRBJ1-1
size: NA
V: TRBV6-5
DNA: TGTGCCAGCAGTTACCCAGGGGGAGCTTTCTTT
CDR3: CASSYPGGAFF

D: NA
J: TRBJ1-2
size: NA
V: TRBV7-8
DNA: TGTGCAAGCGAACAAGGGGGAGGTAACTATGGCTACACCTTC
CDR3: CASEQGGGNYGYTF

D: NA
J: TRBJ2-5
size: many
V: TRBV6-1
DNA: TGTGCCAGCAGTGAGGTCAGCCAAGAGACCCAGTACTTC
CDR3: CASSEVSQETQYF

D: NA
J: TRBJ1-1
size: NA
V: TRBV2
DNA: TGTGCCAGCAAGGGGCAGTGGAACACTGAAGCTTTCTTT
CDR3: CASKGQWNTEAFF

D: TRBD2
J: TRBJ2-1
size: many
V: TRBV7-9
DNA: TGTGCCAGCAGCTTAATGAGCGGGAGCTATGAGCAGTTCTTC
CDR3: CASSLMSGSYEQFF

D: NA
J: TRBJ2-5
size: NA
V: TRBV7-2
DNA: TGTGCCAGCAGCGCCCATACAGGGTACGGAGAGACCCAGTACTTC
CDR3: CASSAHTGYGETQYF

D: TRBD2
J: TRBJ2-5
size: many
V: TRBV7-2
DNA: TGTGCCAGCAGCCTACTAGCGGGAGGCAGAGAGACCCAGTACTTC
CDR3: CASSLLAGGRETQYF

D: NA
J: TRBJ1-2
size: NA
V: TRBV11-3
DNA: TGTGCCAGCAGCTTTGGCCTGGGGAACATACGACAGGACTATGGCTACACCTTC
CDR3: CASSFGLGNIRQDYGYTF

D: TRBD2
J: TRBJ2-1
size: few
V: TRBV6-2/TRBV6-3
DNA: TGTGCCAGCAGTTACTCGAAAATAGCGGGAGGTGAGCAGTTCTTC
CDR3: CASSYSKIAGGEQFF

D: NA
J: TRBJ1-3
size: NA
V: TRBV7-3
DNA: TGTGCCAGCGGTCCAGGCCTGAGCTCTGGAAACACCATATATTTT
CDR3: CASGPGLSSGNTIYF

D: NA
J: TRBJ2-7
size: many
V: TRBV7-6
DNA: TGTGCCAGCAGCTTAGTTGCGGGGCCCGATCCCTACGAGCAGTACTTC
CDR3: CASSLVAGPDPYEQYF

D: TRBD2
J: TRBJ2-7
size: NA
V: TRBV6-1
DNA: TGTGCCAGCAGTGAAAGATGGCTAGCGGGAAGTTTCTCCTACGAGCAGTACTTC
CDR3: CASSERWLAGSFSYEQYF

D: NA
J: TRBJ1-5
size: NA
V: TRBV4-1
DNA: TGCGCCAGCAGCCAAGTTGGACAGCCAAATCAGCCCCAGCATTTT
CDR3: CASSQVGQPNQPQHF

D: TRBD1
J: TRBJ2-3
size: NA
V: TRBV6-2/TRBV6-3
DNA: TGTGCCAGCAGTTTCCGGGACAGCGTCCGGACAGCCGTCACAGATACGCAGTATTTT
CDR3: CASSFRDSVRTAVTDTQYF

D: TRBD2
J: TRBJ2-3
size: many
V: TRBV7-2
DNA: TGTGCCAGCAGCGCGAGTTCAAGCGGGAGTAAATCAGATACGCAGTATTTT
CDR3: CASSASSSGSKSDTQYF

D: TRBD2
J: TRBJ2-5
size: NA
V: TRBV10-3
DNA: TGTGCCATCAGTGAGGAGGGAGGGCCTGGGGAGACCCAGTACTTC
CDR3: CAISEEGGPGETQYF

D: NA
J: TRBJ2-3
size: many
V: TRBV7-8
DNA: TGTGCCAGCAGCTTGCGGCAGCTTCTCGATACGCAGTATTTT
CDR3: CASSLRQLLDTQYF

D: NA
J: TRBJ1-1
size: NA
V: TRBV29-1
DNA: TGCAGCGTTGAACCGTTCATGAACACTGAAGCTTTCTTT
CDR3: CSVEPFMNTEAFF

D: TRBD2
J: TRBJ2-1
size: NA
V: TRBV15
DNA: TGTGCCACCAGCAGAGATGCTTGGGCGGGGGGAAAATACAATGAGCAGTTCTTC
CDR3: CATSRDAWAGGKYNEQFF

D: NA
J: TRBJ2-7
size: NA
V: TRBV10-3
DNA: TGTGCCATCAGCCATGGGGGGTTCCTCGAGCAGTACTTC
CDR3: CAISHGGFLEQYF

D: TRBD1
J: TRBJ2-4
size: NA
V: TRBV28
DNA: TGTGCCAGCAGTAGCCAGGGGGCAAGGGCCAAAAACATTCAGTACTTC
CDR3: CASSSQGARAKNIQYF

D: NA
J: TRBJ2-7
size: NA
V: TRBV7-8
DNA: TGTGCCAGCAGCTTAGAGGGGGGGGGGTTGGGGTTCGAGCAGTACTTC
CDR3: CASSLEGGGLGFEQYF

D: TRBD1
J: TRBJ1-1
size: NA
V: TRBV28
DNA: TGTGCCACCGAAGAGGGGGCATTAGACACTGAAGCTTTCTTT
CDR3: CATEEGALDTEAFF

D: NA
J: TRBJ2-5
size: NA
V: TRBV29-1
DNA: TGCAGCGTTTCCACCACAGGGCCCGAGACCCAGTACTTC
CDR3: CSVSTTGPETQYF

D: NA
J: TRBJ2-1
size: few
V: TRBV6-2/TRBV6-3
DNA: TGTGCCAGTGCGGGTGGTCTTTACAATGAGCAGTTCTTC
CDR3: CASAGGLYNEQFF

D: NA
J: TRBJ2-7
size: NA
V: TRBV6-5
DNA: TGTGCCAGCAGTTACTTAGGCCAGAACTACGAGCAGTACTTC
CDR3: CASSYLGQNYEQYF

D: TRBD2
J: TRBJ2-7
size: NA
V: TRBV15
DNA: TGTGCCACCAGCAAACTTAGCGGGAGCTACCTAAACGAGCAGTACTTC
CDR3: CATSKLSGSYLNEQYF

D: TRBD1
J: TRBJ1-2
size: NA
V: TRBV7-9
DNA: TGTGCCAGCAGCCAAACGGGACAGGGGAACTATGGCTACACCTTC
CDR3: CASSQTGQGNYGYTF

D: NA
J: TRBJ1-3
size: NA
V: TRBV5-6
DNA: TGTGCCAGCAGCCTGGGGGGTCTAAGAAACACCATATATTTT
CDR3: CASSLGGLRNTIYF